The rows below give T cell receptor beta chains drawn from one sample of a study of PD-1 blockade in classical Hodgkin lymphoma. The repertoire was sequenced with immunoSEQ multiplex PCR; TCRdb's copy has only in-frame clones and lacks some. The sample lists roughly 49,000 clones; 90% were seen once. The starting material was peripheral blood mononuclear cells (PBMCs), obtained before the fourth cycle of nivolumab. The source of these receptors is a human donor with classical Hodgkin lymphoma. CDR3s include the opening cysteine and the closing phenylalanine or tryptophan. D genes are given only for firm matches. Size values are once, few and many counts, or a class for expanded clones, and some rows have none.

abundance | j_gene | d_gene | v_gene | CDR3aa | CDR3nt
- | TRBJ2-5 | TRBD1 | TRBV5-1 | CASSGGTGGETQYF | TGCGCCAGCAGCGGGGGGACAGGGGGCGAGACCCAGTACTTC
once | TRBJ2-5 | TRBD2 | TRBV27 | CASTRLAGGFRETQYF | TGTGCCAGCACCCGACTAGCGGGTGGTTTCAGAGAGACCCAGTACTTC
- | TRBJ2-5 | TRBD2 | TRBV4-1 | CASSQDPSGRGETQYF | TGCGCCAGCAGCCAAGATCCTAGCGGGAGGGGAGAGACCCAGTACTTC
- | TRBJ2-4 | - | TRBV7-9 | CASVSQENIQYF | TGTGCCAGCGTTTCTCAAGAAAACATTCAGTACTTC
- | TRBJ2-3 | TRBD2 | TRBV4-1 | CASSQEAGLAEGVLRADTQYF | TGCGCCAGCAGCCAAGAGGCGGGTCTAGCGGAGGGAGTGCTAAGGGCAGATACGCAGTATTTT
- | TRBJ2-2 | TRBD1 | TRBV19 | CASSSQGAGELFF | TGTGCCAGTAGTAGCCAGGGGGCCGGGGAGCTGTTTTTT
- | TRBJ2-7 | TRBD2 | TRBV30 | CAWSSLAGYDEQYF | TGTGCCTGGAGTTCCCTAGCGGGATATGACGAGCAGTACTTC
- | TRBJ1-1 | - | TRBV18 | CASSPLQGMESTEAFF | TGTGCCAGCTCACCACTTCAAGGGATGGAGAGCACTGAAGCTTTCTTT
- | TRBJ2-5 | - | TRBV7-6 | CASIEWYGKGDLYQETQYF | TGTGCCAGCATCGAGTGGTACGGGAAAGGAGACTTGTACCAAGAGACCCAGTACTTC
- | TRBJ2-7 | - | TRBV19 | CASSIYLTYEQYF | TGTGCCAGTAGTATATACCTCACCTACGAGCAGTACTTC
- | TRBJ2-5 | - | TRBV5-1 | CASSPPAGETQYF | TGCGCCAGCAGCCCCCCAGCGGGAGAGACCCAGTACTTC